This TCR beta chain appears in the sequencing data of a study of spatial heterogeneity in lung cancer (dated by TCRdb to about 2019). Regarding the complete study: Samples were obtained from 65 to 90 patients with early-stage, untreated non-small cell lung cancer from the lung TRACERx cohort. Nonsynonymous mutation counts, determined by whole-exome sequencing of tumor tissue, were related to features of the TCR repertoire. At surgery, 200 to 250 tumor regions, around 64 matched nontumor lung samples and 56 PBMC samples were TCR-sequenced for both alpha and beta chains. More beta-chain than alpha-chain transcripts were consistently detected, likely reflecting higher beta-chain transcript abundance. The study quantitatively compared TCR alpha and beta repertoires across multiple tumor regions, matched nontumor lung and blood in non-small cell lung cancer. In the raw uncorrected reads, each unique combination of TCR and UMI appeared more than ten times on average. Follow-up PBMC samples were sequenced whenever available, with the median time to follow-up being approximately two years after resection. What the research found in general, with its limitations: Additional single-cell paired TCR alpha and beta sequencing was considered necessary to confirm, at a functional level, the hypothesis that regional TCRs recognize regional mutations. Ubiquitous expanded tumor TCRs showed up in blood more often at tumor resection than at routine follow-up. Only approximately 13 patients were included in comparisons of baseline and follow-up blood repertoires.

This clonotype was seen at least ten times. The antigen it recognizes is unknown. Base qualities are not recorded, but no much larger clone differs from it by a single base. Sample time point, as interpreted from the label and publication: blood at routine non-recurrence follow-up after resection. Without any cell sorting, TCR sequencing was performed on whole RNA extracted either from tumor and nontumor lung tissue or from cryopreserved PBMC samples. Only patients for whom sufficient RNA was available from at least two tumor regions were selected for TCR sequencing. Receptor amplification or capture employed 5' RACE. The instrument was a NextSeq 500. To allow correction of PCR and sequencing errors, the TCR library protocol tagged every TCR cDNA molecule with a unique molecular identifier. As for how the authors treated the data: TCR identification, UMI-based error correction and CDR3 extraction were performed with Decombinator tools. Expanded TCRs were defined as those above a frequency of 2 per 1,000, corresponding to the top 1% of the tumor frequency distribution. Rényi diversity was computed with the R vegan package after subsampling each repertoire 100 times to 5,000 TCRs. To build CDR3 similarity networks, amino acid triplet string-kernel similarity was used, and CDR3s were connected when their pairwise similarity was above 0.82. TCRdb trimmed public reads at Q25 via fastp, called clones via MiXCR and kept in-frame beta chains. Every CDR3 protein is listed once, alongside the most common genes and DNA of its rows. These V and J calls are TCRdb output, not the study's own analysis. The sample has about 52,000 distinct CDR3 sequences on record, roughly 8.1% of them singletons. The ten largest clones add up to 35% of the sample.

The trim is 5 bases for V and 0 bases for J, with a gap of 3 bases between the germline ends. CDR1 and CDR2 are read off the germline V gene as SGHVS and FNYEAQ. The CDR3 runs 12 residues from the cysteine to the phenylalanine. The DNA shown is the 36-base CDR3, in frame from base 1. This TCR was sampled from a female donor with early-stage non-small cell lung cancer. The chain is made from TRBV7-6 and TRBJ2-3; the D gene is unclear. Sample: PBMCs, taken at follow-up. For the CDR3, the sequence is CASSVSTDTQYF. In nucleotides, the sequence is TGTGCCAGCAGCGTCAGCACAGATACGCAGTATTTT.